The 15 T cell receptor beta chains listed next were all sequenced from one sample in a study of blood T cell repertoires in COVID-19. TCRdb's copy holds only in-frame clones and misses some; the assay was immunoSEQ multiplex PCR. The sample has fewer than 400,000 clones; approximately 89% are singletons. The sequenced sample was PBMCs or T cells enriched from blood (not recorded which). Receptor source: a woman in her twenties or thirties who had recovered from COVID-19.

The V gene is TRBV7-8, the J gene TRBJ2-7; a possible D gene is TRBD2 (5 bases). Trimming left V 0 bases short and J 4 bases short, with 19 bases between. The CDR3 has 17 residues. CDR1 is SGHVS and CDR2 is FQNEAQ in the germline V gene. CDR3 residues: CASSLALPSAGQYEQYF. The CDR3 DNA follows: TGTGCCAGCAGCTTAGCCCTACCTTCGGCGGGCCAGTACGAGCAGTACTTC.

This chain uses TRBV27 with TRBJ2-2; tentatively, D is TRBD1 (6 bases). Germline assignment: CDR1 MNHEY and CDR2 SMNVEV (reference sequence). This CDR3 is 15 amino acids long. The germline V and J ends were trimmed by 4 bases and 5 bases, with 14 bases remaining between them. CDR3 sequence: CASSSIGTRTGELFF. The DNA for the CDR3 is TGTGCCAGCAGTTCCATCGGGACACGAACCGGGGAGCTGTTTTTT.

The rearrangement joins TRBV4-1 to TRBJ1-3; TRBD1 agrees at 8 bases. With 0 bases clipped from V and 4 bases from J, the junction kept 11 bases outside the gene matches. The CDR3 extends over 18 amino acids. The germline CDR1 and CDR2 sequences are MGHRA and YSYEKL. The CDR3 protein is CASSQDHEGQGGGNTIYF. The CDR3 nucleotides are TGCGCCAGCAGCCAAGATCATGAAGGACAGGGAGGAGGAAACACCATATATTTT.

CDR3 loop: CASSLDGGGTRSYEQYF. In DNA form, the CDR3 reads TGCGCCAGCAGCTTGGATGGTGGGGGGACGAGGTCCTACGAGCAGTACTTC. This chain connects TRBV5-1 to TRBJ2-7; a possible D gene is TRBD2 (6 bases). The CDR3 is made up of 17 amino acids. The germline CDR1 and CDR2 sequences are SGHRS and YFSETQ. V lost 0 bases and J 1 base, leaving 17 bases between the germline ends. The entire variable domain, with the rest obtained from reference TRBV5-1 and TRBJ2-7, is as follows: KAGVTQTPRYLIKTRGQQVTLSCSPISGHRSVSWYQQTPGQGLQFLFEYFSETQRNKGNFPGRFSGRQFSNSRSEMNVSTLELGDSALYLCASSLDGGGTRSYEQYFGPGTRLTVT.

The rearrangement uses TRBV3-1 (or the pseudogene TRBV3-2) and TRBJ1-5; D not certain. The germline V and J ends were trimmed by 4 bases and 4 bases, with 8 bases remaining between them. Germline loops: CDR1 LGHDT, CDR2 YNNKEL (reference sequence). The CDR3 contains 13 residues. The DNA of the CDR3 is TGTGCCAGCAGCCGAGCCATAAATCAGCCCCAGCATTTT. Amino acids: CASSRAINQPQHF.

The chain uses TRBV14 and TRBJ2-5, with 11 bases fitting TRBD2. Per germline, CDR1 SGHDN and CDR2 FVKESK. The junction had 4 bases not matched to a gene; V was cut back by 1 base and J by 3 bases. There are 16 residues in the CDR3. The CDR3 loop is CASSQGLAGTKETQYF. The CDR3 DNA reads TGTGCCAGCAGCCAAGGACTAGCGGGGACAAAAGAGACCCAGTACTTC.

The chain employs TRBV4-3 and TRBJ1-4; no clear D gene. Germline V lookup: CDR1 LGHNA, CDR2 YSLEER. V gave up 0 bases and J gave up 7 bases, with 15 bases separating them. This CDR3 comprises 16 residues. The CDR3 region has the DNA TGCGCCAGCAGCCAAGATTACGGGGTGGGTGGTGAAAAACTGTTTTTT. This codes for CASSQDYGVGGEKLFF.

In this sample, this clone turned up once. V gene TRBV6-5 combines with J gene TRBJ2-7; no definite D call. V lost 5 bases and J 6 bases, leaving 8 bases between the germline ends. Germline V gene lookup returns CDR1 MNHEY and CDR2 SVGAGI. This CDR3 region has 11 residues. For the CDR3, the DNA is TGTGCCAGCAGTATTGGAGCCGAGCAGTACTTC. Amino acids: CASSIGAEQYF.

The J gene is TRBJ2-1, the V gene TRBV11-2, with D perhaps TRBD1 (5 bases). CDR1 and CDR2 (germline): SGHAT, FQNNGV. CDR3 length: 13 residues. V was pared by 2 bases and J by 8 bases, with 10 bases between. This CDR3 reads CASSLNRYDEQFF. The CDR3 region has the DNA TGTGCCAGCAGCTTAAACAGGTATGATGAGCAGTTCTTC.

The CDR3 sequence: CASSTTSGRSNEQFF. DNA of the CDR3: TGTGCCAGCAGCACGACTAGCGGGAGAAGCAATGAGCAGTTCTTC. The chain is built from TRBV7-6 and TRBJ2-1; 12 bases are shared with TRBD2. J lost 6 bases, V lost 5 bases, and 5 bases had no gene match. The V gene's germline CDR1 is SGHVS and CDR2 FNYEAQ. This CDR3 contains 15 residues.

The rearrangement joins TRBV19 to TRBJ1-5, with 9 positions matching TRBD1. The V gene's germline CDR1 is LNHDA and CDR2 SQIVND (reference sequence). V trimming: 8 bases; J trimming: 2 bases; junction bases outside the gene matches: 4. There are 14 residues in the CDR3. The CDR3 here is CASGWTGGNQPQHF. The CDR3 DNA sequence: TGTGCCAGTGGTTGGACAGGGGGCAATCAGCCCCAGCATTTT.

The V call is TRBV28, the J call TRBJ2-7; tentative D call: TRBD1 (6 bases). This CDR3 spans 16 amino acids. Trimming pared 5 bases from V and 3 bases from J, leaving 20 bases between. Germline values: CDR1 MDHEN, CDR2 SYDVKM. CDR3 bases: TGTGCCAGCAGTACCACCGGGACAATGCGCCGCTACGAGCAGTACTTC. Protein product: CASSTTGTMRRYEQYF.

The rearrangement joins TRBV6-2 or TRBV6-3 to TRBJ2-5, with D possibly TRBD2 on 6 matching bases. V was cut by 6 bases and J by 5 bases, with 25 bases left in between. CDR1 and CDR2 (germline): MNHEY, SVGEGT. The CDR3 is 17 amino acids. Here the CDR3 reads CASSPVPGLTIRETQYF. The DNA of the CDR3 is TGTGCCAGCAGCCCGGTACCGGGACTGACAATACGGGAGACCCAGTACTTC.

V and J are TRBV7-9 and TRBJ2-7; 7 bases are a match to TRBD1. This CDR3 spans 12 amino acids. The V and J ends lost 5 bases and 6 bases, in that order; junction bases with no gene match: 4. Germline V gene data show CDR1 as SEHNR and CDR2 as FQNEAQ (reference sequence). The CDR3 loop is CASSEDRFEQYF. CDR3 in DNA: TGTGCCAGCAGCGAGGACAGGTTCGAGCAGTACTTC. The full variable domain, with the rest looked up from reference TRBV7-9 and TRBJ2-7, is DTGVSQNPRHKITKRGQNVTFRCDPISEHNRLYWYRQTLGQGPEFLTYFQNEAQLEKSRLLSDRFSAERPKGSFSTLEIQRTEQGDSAMYLCASSEDRFEQYFGPGTRLTVT.

The J gene is TRBJ2-6, the V gene TRBV6-6; D perhaps matches TRBD2 (7 bases). The V gene's germline CDR1 is MNHNY and CDR2 SVGAGI (reference sequence). V lost 5 bases, J lost 0 bases, and 26 bases lay in between. The CDR3 loop spans 21 amino acids. The CDR3 nucleotides read TGTGCCAGCAGTCGAAGGGGGGGTGCCATTAACCCGCACTCTGGGGCCAACGTCCTGACTTTC. It specifies CASSRRGGAINPHSGANVLTF.